These T cell receptor beta chains were read from a single sample in a study of blood T cell repertoires in COVID-19. Using immunoSEQ multiplex PCR, the repertoire was profiled, and TCRdb retains in-frame clones only, with some absent. The sample lists about 73,000 clones, about 84% occurring once. The sequenced material came from peripheral blood. The receptors shown here come from a woman aged 55-69 years with acute or convalescent COVID-19. CDR3s include the opening cysteine and the closing phenylalanine or tryptophan. The D gene is left open where the match is weak. Clone sizes are given selectively: once, few, many, or a class where the clone is expanded.

d_call j_call clone_size v_call cdr3_aa cdr3_nt
NA TRBJ1-4 NA TRBV5-1 CASSNEGSTNEKLFF TGCGCCAGCAGCAACGAGGGATCAACTAATGAAAAACTGTTTTTT
NA TRBJ1-1 NA TRBV6-5 CASIMNTEAFF TGTGCCAGCATCATGAACACTGAAGCTTTCTTT
NA TRBJ1-2 NA TRBV7-9 CASSLGGAVIHGYTF TGTGCCAGCAGCTTAGGTGGGGCGGTAATCCATGGCTACACCTTC
TRBD1 TRBJ2-7 once TRBV4-1 CASSRLRGNYEQYF TGCGCCAGCAGCCGCCTCAGGGGGAACTACGAGCAGTACTTC
NA TRBJ1-5 NA TRBV5-4 CASSFEGNQPQHF TGTGCCAGCAGCTTTGAGGGCAATCAGCCCCAGCATTTT
TRBD1 TRBJ2-5 NA TRBV12-3/TRBV12-4 CASRRDSKETQYF TGTGCCAGCCGCCGGGACAGCAAAGAGACCCAGTACTTC
TRBD2 TRBJ2-2 NA TRBV7-2 CASSTGLATGELFF TGTGCCAGCAGCACGGGACTAGCGACCGGGGAGCTGTTTTTT
TRBD1 TRBJ1-5 NA TRBV10-3 CAISGTDSNQPQHF TGTGCCATCAGCGGGACAGATAGCAATCAGCCCCAGCATTTT
NA TRBJ1-4 NA TRBV5-4 CASSLAAATNEKLFF TGTGCCAGCAGCTTGGCTGCAGCAACTAATGAAAAACTGTTTTTT
NA TRBJ1-5 NA TRBV12-2 CASRLGKVQRAPSLISNQPQHF TGTGCAAGTCGCTTAGGAAAGGTGCAGAGGGCTCCGAGCTTGATTAGCAATCAGCCCCAGCATTTT
NA TRBJ2-7 NA TRBV19 CASSPRLDWYF TGTGCCAGTAGTCCCAGGCTGGACTGGTACTTC
NA TRBJ1-2 NA TRBV6-6 CASSYAFGHGARGYTF TGTGCCAGCAGTTACGCGTTCGGTCATGGGGCGAGGGGCTACACCTTC
NA TRBJ1-5 NA TRBV2 CASSAGSGPVSNQPQHF TGTGCCAGCAGTGCTGGGTCAGGCCCCGTTAGCAATCAGCCCCAGCATTTT
NA TRBJ1-1 NA TRBV5-4 CASSLSVNTEAFF TGTGCCAGCAGCTTGTCCGTGAACACTGAAGCTTTCTTT
TRBD1 TRBJ1-2 NA TRBV28 CASSLGTGLGYGYTF TGTGCCAGCAGTCTAGGGACAGGGTTGGGCTATGGCTACACCTTC
NA TRBJ1-3 NA TRBV2 CASSGQSSSGNTIYF TGTGCCAGCAGTGGACAGTCAAGCTCTGGAAACACCATATATTTT
TRBD1 TRBJ1-2 NA TRBV5-4 CASSLGDRGPEYSYGYTF TGTGCCAGCAGCTTAGGCGACAGGGGACCCGAATACTCCTATGGCTACACCTTC
TRBD1 TRBJ2-5 NA TRBV24-1 CATSGDGTELQETQYF TGTGCCACCAGTGGGGACGGGACAGAGCTCCAAGAGACCCAGTACTTC
TRBD1 TRBJ1-2 NA TRBV11-2 CASSSRGQGWNYGYTF TGTGCCAGCAGCTCTCGGGGACAGGGTTGGAACTATGGCTACACCTTC
NA TRBJ1-5 NA TRBV2 CASGQYLNQPQHF TGTGCCAGTGGGCAGTATCTCAATCAGCCCCAGCATTTT
NA TRBJ1-1 NA TRBV2 CASKTANTEAFF TGTGCCAGCAAGACAGCCAACACTGAAGCTTTCTTT
TRBD1 TRBJ1-1 NA TRBV5-1 CASSRTGDLSEAFF TGCGCCAGCAGCAGGACAGGGGATTTGTCTGAAGCTTTCTTT
TRBD1 TRBJ1-1 once TRBV7-9 CASSPWRDRNTEAFF TGTGCCAGCAGCCCTTGGCGGGACAGGAACACTGAAGCTTTCTTT
NA TRBJ2-7 NA TRBV10-1 CASRPPGHRTWQYF TGCGCCAGCAGACCTCCGGGACACCGGACTTGGCAGTACTTC
TRBD1 TRBJ2-1 few TRBV6-5 CASRTGGSGNNEQFF TGTGCCAGCAGAACAGGGGGATCCGGGAACAATGAGCAGTTCTTC
TRBD2 TRBJ2-1 few TRBV18 CASSPRLAGYNEQFF TGTGCCAGCTCACCACGACTAGCGGGCTACAATGAGCAGTTCTTC
NA TRBJ1-2 few TRBV4-2 CASSPPDRVSTGYTF TGTGCCAGCAGCCCGCCAGACAGAGTCTCTACCGGCTACACCTTC
TRBD1 TRBJ2-3 NA TRBV5-4 CASGTGGQGGTDTQYF TGTGCCAGCGGAACCGGGGGACAGGGGGGAACAGATACGCAGTATTTT
NA TRBJ1-2 NA TRBV28 CASSLFLAGNYGYTF TGTGCCAGCAGTTTATTTTTGGCAGGGAACTATGGCTACACCTTC
TRBD2 TRBJ2-5 NA TRBV12-3/TRBV12-4 CASNRGRTETQYF TGTGCCAGCAACCGCGGGAGGACGGAGACCCAGTACTTC
NA TRBJ2-3 medium-sized TRBV21-1 CASSRWTGVSTDTQYF TGTGCCAGCAGCAGATGGACAGGGGTCAGCACAGATACGCAGTATTTT
NA TRBJ2-5 NA TRBV11-1 CASSSTGRMETQYF TGTGCCAGCAGCTCCACAGGGCGAATGGAGACCCAGTACTTC
TRBD1 TRBJ2-6 NA TRBV27 CASRLYGTVFLSPGANVLTF TGTGCCAGCAGACTTTATGGGACAGTCTTCTTGTCTCCTGGGGCCAACGTCCTGACTTTC
NA TRBJ1-2 NA TRBV28 CASRYRDLYGYTF TGTGCCAGCAGATACCGGGACTTATATGGCTACACCTTC
NA TRBJ2-7 NA TRBV5-1 CASSSHSAGARGFRYEQYF TGCGCCAGCAGCTCCCACTCCGCAGGGGCCCGAGGATTCCGGTACGAGCAGTACTTC
NA TRBJ1-2 NA TRBV19 CASSVGLRHLYGYTF TGTGCCAGTAGTGTAGGGTTGCGGCATTTATATGGCTACACCTTC
TRBD1 TRBJ1-3 NA TRBV4-2 CASSQEHRGVSGNTIYF TGTGCCAGCAGCCAAGAGCACAGGGGGGTCTCTGGAAACACCATATATTTT
NA TRBJ2-5 NA TRBV11-2 CASSLDSGPQETQYF TGTGCCAGCAGCTTAGATTCAGGGCCCCAAGAGACCCAGTACTTC
NA TRBJ2-4 NA TRBV6-5 CASRPSGLAKNIQYF TGTGCCAGCAGGCCCAGCGGACTAGCCAAAAACATTCAGTACTTC
NA TRBJ1-1 NA TRBV6-4 CASSPLPGAEAFF TGTGCCAGCAGTCCCCTTCCGGGGGCTGAAGCTTTCTTT
TRBD1 TRBJ1-2 NA TRBV7-2 CASSLGTGFRDGYTF TGTGCCAGCAGCTTAGGGACAGGGTTTAGGGATGGCTACACCTTC
TRBD1 TRBJ1-4 NA TRBV19 CASRPGQGPEKLFF TGTGCCAGTAGACCGGGACAGGGGCCCGAAAAACTGTTTTTT
TRBD2 TRBJ2-1 NA TRBV9 CASSATSNNEQFF TGTGCCAGCAGCGCGACTAGCAACAATGAGCAGTTCTTC
TRBD2 TRBJ2-5 NA TRBV10-3 CAISRGVQETQYF TGTGCCATCAGTCGGGGGGTCCAAGAGACCCAGTACTTC
TRBD2 TRBJ2-3 NA TRBV28 CASSLGLAGGTDTQYF TGTGCCAGCAGTTTAGGACTAGCGGGGGGGACAGATACGCAGTATTTT
TRBD1 TRBJ2-1 NA TRBV19 CATQGDRGNEQFF TGTGCCACCCAGGGGGACAGGGGCAATGAGCAGTTCTTC
NA TRBJ1-2 few TRBV5-1 CASSFVAENNYGYTF TGCGCCAGCAGCTTTGTGGCAGAAAATAACTATGGCTACACCTTC
NA TRBJ2-1 NA TRBV27 CASSSMGAIRIGNEQFF TGTGCCAGCAGTTCCATGGGGGCTATACGAATTGGCAATGAGCAGTTCTTC